This T cell receptor (beta chain) came from a study of blood T cell repertoires in COVID-19. V was shortened by 0 bases and J by 0 bases, with 17 bases between the two germline ends. The CDR3 has 17 residues. Germline CDR1 GTSNPN, CDR2 SVGIG (reference sequence). Using immunoSEQ multiplex PCR, the repertoire was profiled, and TCRdb retains in-frame clones only, with some absent. The table shows more than 95,000 clones, with roughly 88% occurring only once. The chain uses TRBV30 and TRBJ1-2; D remains ambiguous. Sequenced sample: peripheral blood. The clonotype was recovered from a human donor in a cohort sampled during active COVID-19. The CDR3 region is CAWSVSSFTVTNYGYTF. DNA of the CDR3: TGTGCCTGGAGTGTAAGTTCGTTTACGGTCACTAACTATGGCTACACCTTC.